A single count supports the clone carrying this T cell receptor beta chain. TCRdb analysed the RT-PCR reads with MiXCR anew, one entry per CDR3 protein. This sample has hundreds of thousands of distinct CDR3 sequences, with about 14% found just once. This sequence originates from a female donor in good health, serving as a healthy control. The sample comprised memory CD4+ T cells from blood.

CDR3 DNA sequence: TGTGCCAGCATTATTACCGGGACAGGGGACCACACAGATACGCAGTATTTT. Translating gives CASIITGTGDHTDTQYF. The chain has TRBV28 and TRBJ2-3; TRBD1 aligns across 10 bases. Germline V gene lookup returns CDR1 MDHEN and CDR2 SYDVKM. Trimming took 7 bases from V and 2 from J; bases not matched to a gene: 12. The length of the CDR3 is 17 residues.